This TCR beta chain originates from a study of beta chain features in type 1 diabetes. V was trimmed by 3 bases and J by 8 bases, leaving 13 bases between them. CDR1 and CDR2 (germline): SEHNR, FQNEAQ (reference sequence). The CDR3 has 14 residues. In its sample, this clone was seen a few times. Expressed TCRB transcripts got sequenced, as all isolated RNA was reverse transcribed. Produced via immunoSEQ multiplex PCR; TCRdb's table is partial and in-frame only. The data show roughly 450,000 clones, roughly 10% seen once. The rearrangement joins TRBV7-9 to TRBJ1-4; D is ambiguous. The source of this sequence is a woman younger than 35 in good health. The sample consisted of naive CD4+ T cells from blood. The CDR3 protein is CASSFQTPEEKLFF. The CDR3 region has the DNA TGTGCCAGCAGCTTCCAGACTCCCGAGGAAAAACTGTTTTTT.